The 27 T cell receptor beta chains reported below all come from one sample, sequenced in a study of PD-1 blockade in classical Hodgkin lymphoma. The time point denotes: cycle 4 day 1 (C4D1), after less than 7 weeks of nivolumab. Brentuximab vedotin exposure varied, and every patient relapsed after autologous stem cell transplantation. The authors purified CD4+ T cells from thawed PBMCs by magnetic negative selection. TCRdb's copy holds only in-frame clones and misses some; the assay was immunoSEQ multiplex PCR. The data contain 9,500 to 13,000 clones, approximately 74% of them singletons. The source material was CD4+ T cells from blood, sampled before the fourth cycle of nivolumab. The receptor source for this set is a human donor with classical Hodgkin lymphoma.

The chain couples TRBV5-1 to TRBJ1-1; 8 bases agree with TRBD1. The CDR3 sequence is 14 residues long. Germline CDR1 SGHRS, CDR2 YFSETQ. J was trimmed by 1 base and V by 3 bases; bases with no gene match: 2. The CDR3 nucleotides are TGCGCCAGCAGCTGGGGACAGGCGAACACTGAAGCTTTCTTT. Translated: CASSWGQANTEAFF.

The V and J genes are TRBV5-1 and TRBJ1-4; possible D gene TRBD1, 6 bases. Germline CDR1 SGHRS, CDR2 YFSETQ. The CDR3 is 14 amino acids. The V and J ends lost 7 bases and 5 bases respectively, with 15 bases between them. The CDR3 sequence is CASRQVPGNEKLFF. CDR3 nucleotide sequence: TGCGCCAGCCGACAGGTTCCCGGCAATGAAAAACTGTTTTTT.

The V and J genes are TRBV25-1 and TRBJ1-3; no clear D gene. CDR1 is MGHDK and CDR2 is SYGVNS in the germline V gene. The germline V and J ends were trimmed by 3 bases and 4 bases, with 7 bases remaining between them. This CDR3 region has 13 residues. The CDR3 DNA is TGTGCCAGCAGTGAGACGGGCGGAAACACCATATATTTT. Its translation is CASSETGGNTIYF.

V gene TRBV28 combines with J gene TRBJ2-7; TRBD1 agrees at 9 bases. Germline V lookup: CDR1 MDHEN, CDR2 SYDVKM. This CDR3 region has 16 residues. The ends lost 4 bases at V and 2 bases at J; junction bases unmatched: 9. The CDR3 DNA is TGTGCCAGCAGTTCGACCGGGACAGGGTTCCCCTACGAGCAGTACTTC. Amino acids: CASSSTGTGFPYEQYF.

The chain uses TRBV18 and TRBJ2-5; 12 bases are shared with TRBD1. The ends lost 0 bases at V and 5 bases at J; junction bases unmatched: 4. The CDR3 contains 16 residues. Per the germline V gene, CDR1 is KGHSH and CDR2 is LQKENI. CDR3 sequence reads: CASSPPGTGGRETQYF. Written as DNA, the CDR3 is TGTGCCAGCTCACCACCCGGGACAGGGGGCCGGGAGACCCAGTACTTC.

The chain carries TRBV5-1 and TRBJ2-7, with D perhaps assigned TRBD1 or TRBD2 (5 bases each). Looked up from germline, CDR1 is SGHRS and CDR2 is YFSETQ. The CDR3 is made up of 14 amino acids. Trimming removed 0 bases from V and 4 bases from J, with 11 bases in between. CDR3 sequence reads: CASSLGGSPYEQYF. DNA for the CDR3: TGCGCCAGCAGCTTGGGGGGGAGCCCGTACGAGCAGTACTTC.

This sequence joins TRBV7-9 and TRBJ1-4; D is undetermined. The CDR3 runs to 13 residues. Trimming took off 1 base at V and 5 bases at J, with 5 bases between the two ends. CDR1 is SEHNR, CDR2 FQNEAQ, per germline (reference sequence). The CDR3 DNA is TGTGCCAGCAGCTTAGGGACGAATGAAAAACTGTTTTTT. Translated, it gives CASSLGTNEKLFF. The full variable domain, its missing parts supplied by reference TRBV7-9 and TRBJ1-4, is DTGVSQNPRHKITKRGQNVTFRCDPISEHNRLYWYRQTLGQGPEFLTYFQNEAQLEKSRLLSDRFSAERPKGSFSTLEIQRTEQGDSAMYLCASSLGTNEKLFFGSGTQLSVL.

This chain joins TRBV5-5 and TRBJ2-2; D tentatively fits TRBD1 or TRBD2 (6 bases each). The CDR3 totals 17 residues. CDR1 and CDR2 (germline): SGHKS, YYEKEE (reference sequence). Trimming took off 3 bases at V and 4 bases at J, with 19 bases between the two ends. CDR3 in amino acids: CASSSSDRGRGTGELFF. The CDR3 DNA is TGTGCCAGCAGCTCCTCGGATCGGGGGCGCGGCACCGGGGAGCTGTTTTTT.

The chain links TRBV18 to TRBJ1-1; a weak D match, TRBD1 (6 bases). Trimming shortened V by 3 bases and J by 11 bases, and 13 bases separated the two germline ends. CDR1 is KGHSH and CDR2 is LQKENI in the germline V gene. The CDR3 covers 12 residues. CDR3 residues: CASSPDRTAAFF. The CDR3 DNA sequence: TGTGCCAGCTCACCGGATAGGACAGCGGCTTTCTTT.

The chain combines TRBV5-4 with TRBJ2-2, with D possibly matching TRBD1 (5 bases). Germline lookup yields CDR1 SGHNT and CDR2 YYREEE (reference sequence). The CDR3 runs 15 residues. Trimming left V 4 bases short and J 4 bases short, with 14 bases between. CDR3 amino acids: CASSTPTGPTGELFF. The CDR3 DNA follows: TGTGCCAGCAGCACACCAACAGGACCCACCGGGGAGCTGTTTTTT.

This clone was seen just once. The CDR3 reads CASRTGGADNSPLHF. CDR3 sequence (DNA): TGTGCCAGCAGAACAGGGGGCGCCGATAATTCACCCCTCCACTTT. V and J are TRBV6-1 and TRBJ1-6; 9 nucleotides align to TRBD1. With V trimmed by 6 bases and J by 5 bases, 5 bases remained unmatched. Germline V gene sequence: CDR1 MNHNS, CDR2 SASEGT. The length of the CDR3 is 15 residues.

This chain joins TRBV20-1 and TRBJ2-5; no definite D call. The CDR3 consists of 11 residues. Germline V CDR1 and CDR2: DFQATT, SNEGSKA (reference sequence). V shed 3 bases and J shed 4 bases, with 6 bases lying between them. The CDR3 coding sequence is TGCAGTGCTAGGCTTGGAGAGACCCAGTACTTC. Translating gives CSARLGETQYF.

The gene calls are TRBV28 and TRBJ1-2; possible D gene TRBD1, 6 bases. Germline CDR1 and CDR2: MDHEN and SYDVKM. Trimming removed 5 bases at V and 1 base at J, with 14 bases between. This CDR3 is 15 amino acids long. The CDR3 spells CASSPGGRYNYGYTF. DNA for the CDR3: TGTGCCAGCAGTCCCGGGGGGCGCTATAACTATGGCTACACCTTC.

This clone was recorded a few times. V is TRBV18 and J is TRBJ2-1; 12 nucleotides agree with TRBD2. CDR3 length equals 20 residues. CDR1 is KGHSH and CDR2 is LQKENI in the germline V gene. V shed 3 bases, J shed 3 bases, and the junction held 15 bases outside the gene matches. CDR3 nucleotide sequence: TGTGCCAGCTCACCCCCCTCAATTTGGACTAGCGGGAAATTCTACAATGAGCAGTTCTTC. It specifies CASSPPSIWTSGKFYNEQFF.

The V gene is TRBV5-4, the J gene TRBJ2-5, with 15 positions matching TRBD2. Germline V lookup: CDR1 SGHNT, CDR2 YYREEE (reference sequence). V dropped 4 bases and J dropped 6; count of bases not matched to a gene: 10. CDR3 length: 17 amino acids. CDR3 DNA: TGTGCCAGCAGCCGCGCAGGACTAGCGGGAGGGGACAAGACCCAGTACTTC. Its protein is CASSRAGLAGGDKTQYF.

The chain links TRBV2 to TRBJ1-1; D call uncertain. Germline V gene data show CDR1 as SNHLY and CDR2 as FYNNEI. Deletions cut 2 bases from V and 8 bases from J, with 9 bases between. The CDR3 is 12 amino acids. CDR3 coding DNA: TGTGCCAGCAGTGAACTTAATCCCGAAGCTTTCTTT. Encoded protein: CASSELNPEAFF. Full variable domain (rest looked up from reference TRBV2 and TRBJ1-1): EPEVTQTPSHQVTQMGQEVILRCVPISNHLYFYWYRQILGQKVEFLVSFYNNEISEKSEIFDDQFSVERPDGSNFTLKIRSTKLEDSAMYFCASSELNPEAFFGQGTRLTVV.

Note on this clone: Compared with germline, one end of the junction differs, possibly owing to a read error. This specimen includes other DNA sequences encoding the same CDR3. The J gene is TRBJ2-3, the V gene TRBV9; no clear D gene. Germline V CDR1 and CDR2: SGDLS, YYNGEE. This CDR3 region has 13 residues. CDR3 sequence reads: CASSVDSPDTQYF. CDR3 DNA: TGTGCCAGCAGTGTAGATAGTCCGGATACGCAGTATTTT.

The V gene is TRBV10-2, the J gene TRBJ2-5; 8 positions agree with TRBD2. From germline, CDR1 is WSHSY and CDR2 SAAADI. Trimming at V came to 3 bases and at J to 5 bases, leaving 5 bases not matched to a gene. The length of the CDR3 is 14 residues. The CDR3 DNA sequence: TGCGCCAGCAGTGACTCGACTAGCGTGGAGACCCAGTACTTC. It specifies CASSDSTSVETQYF.

The CDR3 region is CASSLYSSQTEAFF. CDR3 sequence (DNA): TGTGCCAGCAGCTTATATAGCTCCCAAACTGAAGCTTTCTTT. This chain connects TRBV7-3 to TRBJ1-1; D gene ambiguous. The V gene's germline CDR1 is SGHTA and CDR2 FQGTGA. Deletions cut 2 bases from V and 5 bases from J, with 12 bases between. CDR3 length: 14 amino acids.

The chain combines TRBV7-4 with TRBJ1-2; D is undetermined. The CDR3 is made up of 13 amino acids. Germline V lookup: CDR1 SGHVT, CDR2 SQSDAQ. Trimming shortened V by 2 bases and J by 4 bases, and 8 bases separated the two germline ends. Here the CDR3 reads CASSLSDIYGYTF. DNA for the CDR3: TGTGCCAGCAGCTTAAGTGACATCTATGGCTACACCTTC.

The chain couples TRBV19 to TRBJ2-4; D is ambiguous. Germline CDR1 and CDR2: LNHDA and SQIVND (reference sequence). This CDR3 has 12 residues. The V end lost 6 bases, the J end lost 6 bases, and 9 bases lay between the germline ends. The CDR3: CASRTDGNIQYF. Written as DNA, the CDR3 is TGTGCCAGTAGGACCGACGGAAACATTCAGTACTTC.

The V call is TRBV7-9, the J call TRBJ2-7; 7 bases map to TRBD1. This CDR3 contains 15 residues. Germline V CDR1 and CDR2: SEHNR, FQNEAQ (reference sequence). After removal of 1 base from V and 2 bases from J, the junction contained 5 bases not matched to a gene. CDR3 DNA sequence: TGTGCCAGCAGCTTAGGGACAGGTTATCCCTACGAGCAGTACTTC. Encoded protein: CASSLGTGYPYEQYF.

This chain uses TRBV10-3 with TRBJ2-2; D unclear. CDR1 and CDR2 (germline): ENHRY, SYGVKD. V lost 2 bases and J lost 7, with 11 bases in between. There are 14 residues in the CDR3. The CDR3 nucleotides read TGTGCCATCAGTGAGAACTGGAAAGACGGGGAGCTGTTTTTT. Its protein is CAISENWKDGELFF.

J is TRBJ1-2 and V is TRBV2, with TRBD1 matching 12 bases. This CDR3 region has 17 residues. The trim removed 4 bases at V and 2 bases at J, leaving 8 bases unmatched. Germline V CDR1 and CDR2: SNHLY, FYNNEI. The CDR3 region has the DNA TGTGCCAGCAGTGCCGGGACAGGGGGCGTTTTAAACTATGGCTACACCTTC. As protein: CASSAGTGGVLNYGYTF.

Worth noting for this clone: Other DNA sequences from this sample encode an identical CDR3 as well. This chain connects TRBV5-4 to TRBJ2-3; no reliable D call. Trimming pared 4 bases from V and 0 bases from J, leaving 3 bases between. Germline V gene lookup returns CDR1 SGHNT and CDR2 YYREEE (reference sequence). This CDR3 is built from 12 residues. The CDR3 sequence is CASSDSTDTQYF. Here the CDR3 DNA reads TGTGCCAGCAGCGATAGCACAGATACGCAGTATTTT.

The chain joins TRBV18 to TRBJ2-3; 10 bases line up with TRBD1. The CDR3 is made up of 13 amino acids. V trimming: 3 bases; J trimming: 9 bases; junction bases outside the gene matches: 3. Looked up from germline, CDR1 is KGHSH and CDR2 is LQKENI. The CDR3 DNA reads as TGTGCCAGCTCACCCTCGGACAGGGGGACGCAGTATTTT. Encoded protein: CASSPSDRGTQYF.

This clone was observed a single time. The chain links TRBV30 to TRBJ2-5; 9 bases are a match to TRBD2. The ends lost 4 bases at V and 5 bases at J; junction bases unmatched: 11. From germline, CDR1 is GTSNPN and CDR2 SVGIG (reference sequence). The CDR3 covers 15 residues. For the CDR3, the DNA is TGTGCCTGGAAACGGGTAGCGGGAGAGCTTGAGACCCAGTACTTC. Protein sequence: CAWKRVAGELETQYF.